Sequencing of this T cell receptor beta chain was carried out in a study of cytomegalovirus exposure and HLA in healthy donors. CDR1 is MNHEY, CDR2 SMNVEV, per germline (reference sequence). V trimming: 6 bases; J trimming: 0 bases; junction bases outside the gene matches: 10. The CDR3 is 18 amino acids. The PCR contained 60 Vbeta and 13 Jbeta primers. Some clones are missing from TCRdb's copy, which holds only in-frame ones; the method was immunoSEQ multiplex PCR. The sample contains 110,000 or so clones, 70% to 85% of which appear only once. This clone was seen only a few times. Antigen specificity is unknown. Study-level findings and limits: Sequencing likely caused a cluster of highly shared sequence variants. Being productive about 87% or about 30% of the time was typical of most TCR beta V segments in an earlier analysis.

This sequence originates from a middle-aged woman in good health and CMV-seropositive. Material for sequencing was PBMCs. The chain uses TRBV27 and TRBJ2-2; 10 nucleotides match TRBD2. The CDR3 bases are TGTGCCAGCAGCCTGGCGGCTAGCGGGGGCGCGAACACCGGGGAGCTGTTTTTT. It yields the protein CASSLAASGGANTGELFF.